This T cell receptor beta chain was captured by sequencing in a study of human T cells and chemical hapten exposure. Study overall: On the upper back, patch tests were applied with 0.01% DPC and read at 6 days. Mainly, slight library volume differences in the pool made TCR yields vary.

Sample time point: pre-sensitization, week 0. The treatment here: therapeutic diphenylcyclopropenone sensitization with weekly scalp DPC. The total RNA was obtained from whole blood that was not fractionated. MiXCR, run by TCRdb on the RACE reads, gives a single entry per CDR3 protein. The sample lists about 89,000 distinct CDR3 sequences; less than 14% were seen once. Study conclusions and caveats: Sensitization with DPC brought no change to TCRs above 1 in 1000 in frequency.

On this clonotype: The antigen is unknown.

Per germline, CDR1 DFQATT and CDR2 SNEGSKA (reference sequence). The CDR3 length is 14 residues. Trimming took 4 bases from V and 3 from J, leaving 13 bases between them. Sequences were derived from whole blood, sampled in connection with sensitization to the hapten diphenylcyclopropenone (DPC). The rearrangement uses TRBV20-1 and TRBJ1-5; weak D call: TRBD1 (5 bases). This receptor was obtained from a woman aged 55-70 years with alopecia areata. Some clones in this sample may be carry-over from other donors' samples. CDR3 nucleotides: TGCAGTGCTAAAGCTTGGGGGATCAATCAGCCCCAGCATTTT. As protein: CSAKAWGINQPQHF.